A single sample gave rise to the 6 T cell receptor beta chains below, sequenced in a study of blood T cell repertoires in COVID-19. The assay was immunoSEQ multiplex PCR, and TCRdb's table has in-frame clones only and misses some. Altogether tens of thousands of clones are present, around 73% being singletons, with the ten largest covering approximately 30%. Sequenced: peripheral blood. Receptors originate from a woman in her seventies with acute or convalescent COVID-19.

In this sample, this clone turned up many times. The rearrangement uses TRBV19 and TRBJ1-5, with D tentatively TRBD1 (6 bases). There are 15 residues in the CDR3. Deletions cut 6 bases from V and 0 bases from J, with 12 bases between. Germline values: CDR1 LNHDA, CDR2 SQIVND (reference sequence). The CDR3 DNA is TGTGCCAGTAGCGCGACAGGACTTAGCAATCAGCCCCAGCATTTT. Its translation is CASSATGLSNQPQHF.

This CDR3 reads CASSGRTSGVTDTQYF. In nucleotides, the CDR3 is TGTGCCAGCAGTGGTCGGACTAGCGGGGTCACAGATACGCAGTATTTT. This chain connects TRBV2 to TRBJ2-3, with 12 nucleotides matching TRBD2. Germline lookup yields CDR1 SNHLY and CDR2 FYNNEI. The CDR3 runs 16 residues. V shed 4 bases, J shed 2 bases, and the junction held 4 bases outside the gene matches.

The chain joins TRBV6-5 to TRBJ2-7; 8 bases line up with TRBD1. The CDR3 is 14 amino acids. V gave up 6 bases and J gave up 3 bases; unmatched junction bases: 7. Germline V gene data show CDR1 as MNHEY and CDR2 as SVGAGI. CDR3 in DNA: TGTGCCAGCAGACCCGACAGGGGAATCTACGAGCAGTACTTC. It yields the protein CASRPDRGIYEQYF.

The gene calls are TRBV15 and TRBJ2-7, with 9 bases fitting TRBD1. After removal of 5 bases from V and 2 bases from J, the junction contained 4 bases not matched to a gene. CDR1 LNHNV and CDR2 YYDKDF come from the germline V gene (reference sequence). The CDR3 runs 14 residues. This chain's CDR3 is CATSSGTGPYEQYF. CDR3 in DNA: TGTGCCACCAGCTCCGGGACAGGGCCCTACGAGCAGTACTTC. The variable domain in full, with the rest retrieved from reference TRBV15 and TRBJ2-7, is DAMVIQNPRYQVTQFGKPVTLSCSQTLNHNVMYWYQQKSSQAPKLLFHYYDKDFNNEADTPDNFQSRRPNTSFCFLDIRSPGLGDTAMYLCATSSGTGPYEQYFGPGTRLTVT.

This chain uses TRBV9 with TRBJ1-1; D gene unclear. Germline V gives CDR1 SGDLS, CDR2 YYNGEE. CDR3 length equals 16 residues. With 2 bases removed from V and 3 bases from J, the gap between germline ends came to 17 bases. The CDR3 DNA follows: TGTGCCAGCAGCGTTGGGCACCCGGGGATAGACACTGAAGCTTTCTTT. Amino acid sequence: CASSVGHPGIDTEAFF.

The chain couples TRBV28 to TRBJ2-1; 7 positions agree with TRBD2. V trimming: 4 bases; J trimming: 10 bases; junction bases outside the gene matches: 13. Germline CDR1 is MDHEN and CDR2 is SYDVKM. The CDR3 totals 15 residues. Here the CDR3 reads CASSSPGGGKREQFF. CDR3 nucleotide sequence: TGTGCCAGCAGTTCCCCTGGCGGGGGTAAACGGGAGCAGTTCTTC. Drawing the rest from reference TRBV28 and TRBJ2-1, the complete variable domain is DVKVTQSSRYLVKRTGEKVFLECVQDMDHENMFWYRQDPGLGLRLIYFSYDVKMKEKGDIPEGYSVSREKKERFSLILESASTNQTSMYLCASSSPGGGKREQFFGPGTRLTVL.